This record looks at one T cell receptor (beta chain) sequence and its context. CDR1 and CDR2 from the germline V gene are LNHDA and SQIVND (reference sequence). V lost 2 bases to trimming and J lost 6 bases, with 14 bases between them. The CDR3 totals 14 residues. This sample is drawn from a study of cytomegalovirus exposure and HLA in healthy donors. Donors consisted of healthy bone marrow donors. Vbeta (60) and Jbeta (13) primers were used in the PCR. In the original workflow: Tens of millions of unique TCR beta chains, roughly 10 million shared, were counted in a later analysis. Libraries were prepared by immunoSEQ multiplex PCR; TCRdb keeps only in-frame clonotypes and omits some of them. V and J calls and clone size are as listed in that table; D and trimming were resolved from the DNA. The top ten clones hold approximately 1.8% of a sample with about 210,000 clones, around 79% of them seen once.

What was sequenced was PBMCs. The chain joins TRBV19 to TRBJ2-7; perhaps TRBD1 as D (5 bases). The clonotype comes from a male donor in good health and CMV-seronegative. This CDR3 reads CASSIRAQVAEQYF. CDR3 sequence (DNA): TGTGCCAGTAGTATACGGGCACAGGTGGCCGAGCAGTACTTC.